This TCR beta chain was sequenced in a study of blood T cell repertoires in COVID-19. As for the study in general: Spain, Italy and the United States supplied samples that represented acute and convalescent COVID-19. The analysed material was cDNA or gDNA that came from T cells, B-cell-depleted T cells, or PBMCs.

The V gene lost 0 bases and the J gene lost 4 bases, with 13 bases spanning the gap. Looked up from germline, CDR1 is SGHNT and CDR2 is YYREEE (reference sequence). The CDR3 is 15 amino acids. In the authors' workflow: Amplified reference gene primers provided the basis for estimating nucleated cell counts. The repertoire was sequenced with immunoSEQ multiplex PCR; TCRdb's copy has only in-frame clones and lacks some. V, J and clone size were drawn from that table, and D and trimming were deduced from the DNA. The sample records about 340,000 clones, 80% to 90% being singletons. Across 20 to 25 US areas, participants ranged in age from about 18 to 100 years.

This sequence was found in a woman between 40 and 55 years old with acute COVID-19. The rearrangement links TRBV5-4 to TRBJ1-1; no reliable D call. The sample comprised PBMCs or T cells enriched from blood (not recorded which). The CDR3 here is CASSLDQVVSTEAFF. Here the CDR3 DNA reads TGTGCCAGCAGCTTGGATCAGGTAGTCAGCACTGAAGCTTTCTTT.